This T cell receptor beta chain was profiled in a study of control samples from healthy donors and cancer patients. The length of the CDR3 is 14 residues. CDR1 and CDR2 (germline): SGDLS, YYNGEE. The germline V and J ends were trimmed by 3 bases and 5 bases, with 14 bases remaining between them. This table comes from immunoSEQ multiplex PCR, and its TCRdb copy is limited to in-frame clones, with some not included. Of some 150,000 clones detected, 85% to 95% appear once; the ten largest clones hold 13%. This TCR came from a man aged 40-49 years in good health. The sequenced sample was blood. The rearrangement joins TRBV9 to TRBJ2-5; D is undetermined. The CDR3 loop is CASSGSTGWETQYF. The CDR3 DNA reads TGTGCCAGCAGCGGATCGACCGGTTGGGAGACCCAGTACTTC.